This T cell receptor (beta chain) was obtained from a study of blood T cell repertoires in COVID-19. Study information: Nucleic acid was either cDNA or gDNA, and it came from T cells, B-cell-depleted T cells, or PBMCs.

Trimming at V came to 6 bases and at J to 0 bases, leaving 5 bases not matched to a gene. Germline CDR1 SGHNT, CDR2 YENEEA. The CDR3 covers 16 residues. Sequencing was performed with immunoSEQ multiplex PCR; in TCRdb, only in-frame clones are kept and a portion is missing. The sample includes under 200,000 clones, 60% to 85% of them seen just once. V is TRBV11-3 and J is TRBJ1-4; 9 bases agree with TRBD1. This sequence originates from a man in his sixties or seventies with acute or convalescent COVID-19. The sequenced sample was peripheral blood. DNA of the CDR3: TGTGCCAGCAGACAGGGGGCAACGGCAACTAATGAAAAACTGTTTTTT. Its protein product is CASRQGATATNEKLFF. Filled out from reference TRBV11-3 and TRBJ1-4, the complete variable domain reads EAGVVQSPRYKIIEKKQPVAFWCNPISGHNTLYWYLQNLGQGPELLIRYENEEAVDDSQLPKDRFSAERLKGVDSTLKIQPAELGDSAVYLCASRQGATATNEKLFFGSGTQLSVL.